One sample yielded the 10 T cell receptor beta chains listed below, sequenced in a study of T-cell memory formation after mild COVID-19. From the 5' RACE reads, TCRdb called clonotypes with MiXCR, one entry per CDR3 protein. The top ten clones hold 25% to 35% of a sample with more than 70,000 distinct CDR3 sequences, approximately 15% of them seen once. Sequenced material: PBMCs or a T cell subset sorted from them (not recorded which). These receptor sequences come from an adult woman who had mild COVID-19 (a few samples of this study predate the infection). Cell type and time point are not known.

This clonotype came up a few times. The chain employs TRBV4-3 and TRBJ2-7; 8 bases agree with TRBD2. This CDR3 contains 16 residues. CDR1 and CDR2 (germline): LGHNA, YSLEER. V gave up 1 base and J gave up 4 bases; unmatched junction bases: 9. Here the CDR3 DNA reads TGCGCCAGCAGCCAAGTTTTAGCGGGAAGTTCGTACGAGCAGTACTTC. Protein: CASSQVLAGSSYEQYF.

A few counts support this clonotype. The rearrangement links TRBV11-2 to TRBJ2-1, with unresolved D. Trimming removed 7 bases at V and 2 bases at J, with 12 bases between. The germline gives CDR1 SGHAT, CDR2 FQNNGV. There are 14 residues in the CDR3. The CDR3 DNA is TGTGCCAGCATCCCCTTTGGGGCCTACAATGAGCAGTTCTTC. Amino acid sequence: CASIPFGAYNEQFF. Full variable domain (remainder filled in from reference TRBV11-2 and TRBJ2-1): EAGVAQSPRYKIIEKRQSVAFWCNPISGHATLYWYQQILGQGPKLLIQFQNNGVVDDSQLPKDRFSAERLKGVDSTLKIQPAKLEDSAVYLCASIPFGAYNEQFFGPGTRLTVL.

The chain combines TRBV4-1 with TRBJ2-1; TRBD1 is a possible D gene (5 bases). CDR1 and CDR2 (germline): MGHRA, YSYEKL. The CDR3 consists of 13 residues. Trimming left V 1 base short and J 8 bases short, with 9 bases between. The CDR3 coding sequence is TGCGCCAGCAGCCAAGTTGGGGCGGATGAGCAGTTCTTC. It is translated as CASSQVGADEQFF.

This clonotype was observed a handful of times. The rearrangement uses TRBV5-1 and TRBJ2-1; 13 bases match TRBD2. Germline V gene lookup returns CDR1 SGHRS and CDR2 YFSETQ. The CDR3 length is 17 residues. V gave up 4 bases and J gave up 2 bases; unmatched junction bases: 6. CDR3 protein: CASSPVLAGGPYNEQFF. DNA of the CDR3: TGCGCCAGCAGCCCAGTACTAGCGGGAGGGCCCTACAATGAGCAGTTCTTC.

This clonotype was counted ten times or more. The V and J genes are TRBV7-9 and TRBJ2-1; D may be TRBD2 (5 bases). Germline V gene sequence: CDR1 SEHNR, CDR2 FQNEAQ (reference sequence). This CDR3 has 15 residues. Deletions cut 3 bases from V and 15 bases from J, with 24 bases between. CDR3 DNA: TGTGCCAGCAGCTTTCTGGGCAAAGACGGGGTCAACTGGTTCTTC. Amino acids: CASSFLGKDGVNWFF.

The chain carries TRBV27 and TRBJ1-5; D perhaps matches TRBD1 (6 bases). Germline lookup yields CDR1 MNHEY and CDR2 SMNVEV (reference sequence). V was cut by 8 bases and J by 7 bases, with 18 bases left in between. This CDR3 comprises 14 residues. Here the CDR3 reads CASRDTGRGQPQHF. In DNA form, the CDR3 reads TGTGCCAGCCGTGACACAGGGAGGGGACAGCCCCAGCATTTT.

The CDR3 reads CASSQDEAGISNQPQHF. The DNA for the CDR3 is TGTGCCAGCAGCCAAGATGAGGCAGGGATAAGCAATCAGCCCCAGCATTTT. This rearrangement joins TRBV3-1 to TRBJ1-5; D possibly corresponds to TRBD1 (5 bases). Trimming took off 0 bases at V and 1 base at J, with 13 bases between the two ends. Germline-derived CDR1 and CDR2 are LGHDT and YNNKEL (reference sequence). The CDR3 loop spans 17 amino acids.

The gene calls are TRBV18 and TRBJ2-3; D is unresolved. This CDR3 region has 14 residues. Germline V gene sequence: CDR1 KGHSH, CDR2 LQKENI. V lost 2 bases and J lost 1, with 7 bases in between. CDR3 loop: CASSPDTGTDTQYF. The CDR3 DNA is TGTGCCAGCTCACCAGACACAGGCACAGATACGCAGTATTTT.

This clonotype has just a few counts. This chain uses TRBV12-3 or TRBV12-4 with TRBJ2-3, with TRBD2 matching over 12 bases. With V trimmed by 8 bases and J by 2 bases, 8 bases remained unmatched. This CDR3 is built from 16 residues. The CDR3 region has the DNA TGTGCCAGCGGGGGGGGACTAGCGGGCTACACAGATACGCAGTATTTT. As protein: CASGGGLAGYTDTQYF.

The chain uses TRBV11-2 and TRBJ2-1, with a possible D match to TRBD2 (6 bases). V was cut by 3 bases and J by 9 bases, with 9 bases left in between. This CDR3 comprises 12 residues. Germline V gene sequence: CDR1 SGHAT, CDR2 FQNNGV. CDR3 region: CASSFPGVEQFF. The CDR3 DNA reads as TGTGCCAGCAGCTTTCCGGGGGTTGAGCAGTTCTTC.